These 11 T cell receptor beta chains share one sample of origin, sequenced in a study of identifying expanded T cells in peripheral blood. Sequenced by immunoSEQ multiplex PCR; TCRdb stores in-frame clones only, minus some. Among 70,000 or so clones listed, roughly nine tenths were seen once. Sequences were obtained from blood. The receptor set was obtained from a person between 18 and 70 years old in good health.

The gene calls are TRBV2 and TRBJ1-1, with D unresolved. The V gene lost 6 bases and the J gene lost 1 base, with 12 bases spanning the gap. The germline V gene encodes CDR1 SNHLY and CDR2 FYNNEI. There are 14 residues in the CDR3. Written as DNA, the CDR3 is TGTGCCAGCAGCCTACACGGAAGGAACACTGAAGCTTTCTTT. This codes for CASSLHGRNTEAFF.

This chain joins TRBV10-3 and TRBJ1-2, with D maybe TRBD1 (6 bases). Germline V lookup: CDR1 ENHRY, CDR2 SYGVKD. The ends were cut back, 6 bases at V and 2 bases at J, with 19 bases in the middle. This CDR3 contains 16 residues. CDR3 sequence reads: CAISPATGQKNYGYTF. CDR3 bases: TGTGCCATCAGCCCCGCCACCGGACAGAAAAACTATGGCTACACCTTC.

This clone was picked up one time. This chain links TRBV4-3 with TRBJ1-2; D is uncertain. V lost 0 bases and J 4 bases, leaving 15 bases between the germline ends. The CDR3 consists of 16 residues. Per the germline V gene, CDR1 is LGHNA and CDR2 is YSLEER. CDR3 sequence (DNA): TGCGCCAGCAGCCAAGAGTGGGGAGAAGGAGGCTATGGCTACACCTTC. Residues: CASSQEWGEGGYGYTF.

V usage is TRBV7-2 and J usage is TRBJ2-1; perhaps TRBD2 as D (6 bases). The V end lost 5 bases, the J end lost 5 bases, and 16 bases lay between the germline ends. The germline V gene encodes CDR1 SGHTA and CDR2 FQGNSA. The CDR3 covers 15 residues. The CDR3 loop is CASSPGTARNNEQFF. CDR3 nucleotide sequence: TGTGCCAGCAGCCCCGGGACTGCTAGGAACAATGAGCAGTTCTTC.

The J gene is TRBJ2-3, the V gene TRBV18; no firm D call. Germline values: CDR1 KGHSH, CDR2 LQKENI. The CDR3 length is 12 residues. Trimming pared 3 bases from V and 6 bases from J, leaving 7 bases between. As DNA, the CDR3 is TGTGCCAGCTCACCCAAGGGCGATACGCAGTATTTT. Translation gives CASSPKGDTQYF.

V and J are TRBV27 and TRBJ2-7; 8 bases are a match to TRBD1. Germline V gene data show CDR1 as MNHEY and CDR2 as SMNVEV (reference sequence). V shed 6 bases and J 3 bases; nucleotides not matched to a gene: 10. The CDR3 has 15 residues. The CDR3 spells CASSPDRGLFYEQYF. CDR3 coding DNA: TGTGCCAGCAGCCCCGACAGGGGCCTGTTCTACGAGCAGTACTTC.

The chain joins TRBV7-9 to TRBJ1-5; perhaps TRBD1 as D (6 bases). The germline V gene encodes CDR1 SEHNR and CDR2 FQNEAQ (reference sequence). The length of the CDR3 is 11 residues. DNA for the CDR3: TGTAGGGGGATAGGCAATCAGCCCCAGCATTTT. Its translation is CRGIGNQPQHF.

The V gene is TRBV10-3, the J gene TRBJ1-5; 8 positions match TRBD1. The V gene end was trimmed by 2 bases and the J gene end by 2 bases; junction bases not matched to a gene: 5. This CDR3 spans 16 amino acids. Per germline, CDR1 ENHRY and CDR2 SYGVKD. CDR3 amino acids: CAISEPGQGGNQPQHF. For the CDR3, the DNA is TGTGCCATCAGTGAGCCCGGACAGGGCGGCAATCAGCCCCAGCATTTT.

This rearrangement joins TRBV6-6 to TRBJ2-7; maybe TRBD2 (6 bases). This CDR3 contains 15 residues. Trimming took 6 bases from V and 1 from J, leaving 16 bases between them. Germline V lookup: CDR1 MNHNY, CDR2 SVGAGI (reference sequence). The DNA for the CDR3 is TGTGCCAGCAGCCCGACGGGGACTGGGTCCTACGAGCAGTACTTC. This gives the protein CASSPTGTGSYEQYF.

The chain joins TRBV6-6 to TRBJ2-7; D gene uncertain. Trimming pared 5 bases from V and 3 bases from J, leaving 17 bases between. The CDR3 contains 15 residues. Germline CDR1 MNHNY, CDR2 SVGAGI (reference sequence). CDR3 nucleotides: TGTGCCAGCAGTGATGCGGCCGACACATACTACGAGCAGTACTTC. Its protein product is CASSDAADTYYEQYF.

The chain combines TRBV29-1 with TRBJ2-3; no definite D call. The CDR3 is 11 amino acids. Trimming removed 6 bases from V and 6 bases from J, with 10 bases in between. The germline V gene encodes CDR1 SQVTM and CDR2 ANQGSEA. The CDR3 nucleotides are TGCAGCGTGGACCCTTGGGATACGCAGTATTTT. This codes for CSVDPWDTQYF.